Below, 18 T cell receptor beta chains from the same sample are listed, as sequenced in a study of blood T cell repertoires in COVID-19. Clones were sequenced by immunoSEQ multiplex PCR, and TCRdb holds only the in-frame ones, with some missing. The table records about 160,000 clones, around 74% of them present only once. Input material: peripheral blood. The receptors shown here come from a man in his 70s with acute or convalescent COVID-19.

The chain carries TRBV7-9 and TRBJ1-5; D unclear. Germline values: CDR1 SEHNR, CDR2 FQNEAQ (reference sequence). Trimming pared 4 bases from V and 3 bases from J, leaving 13 bases between. This CDR3 spans 15 amino acids. The CDR3 coding sequence is TGTGCCAGCAGCTCGGGAGACAACTCCAATCAGCCCCAGCATTTT. Translating gives CASSSGDNSNQPQHF.

This clone was seen more than once but under ten times. The same CDR3 can be traced to other DNA sequences in this sample. V gene TRBV5-1 combines with J gene TRBJ1-2, with 7 nucleotides matching TRBD1. Germline CDR1 SGHRS, CDR2 YFSETQ. The CDR3 totals 15 residues. The ends lost 1 base at V and 0 bases at J; junction bases unmatched: 3. The CDR3 DNA reads TGCGCCAGCAGCTTGACAGGGGAGGCTAACTATGGCTACACCTTC. This encodes CASSLTGEANYGYTF.

The chain carries TRBV9 and TRBJ1-4; unclear D gene. Trimming took off 3 bases at V and 5 bases at J, with 17 bases between the two ends. Germline CDR1 is SGDLS and CDR2 is YYNGEE. This CDR3 comprises 16 residues. CDR3 in DNA: TGTGCCAGCAGCGAGATTTCGGGAGTCGGGAATGAAAAACTGTTTTTT. This codes for CASSEISGVGNEKLFF.

The chain is built from TRBV2 and TRBJ2-4, with D possibly TRBD1 on 6 matching bases. Deletions cut 7 bases from V and 1 base from J, with 8 bases between. The CDR3 loop spans 13 amino acids. The germline gives CDR1 SNHLY, CDR2 FYNNEI. This CDR3 is CASIQGAKNIQYF. CDR3 coding DNA: TGTGCCAGCATCCAGGGGGCCAAAAACATTCAGTACTTC.

This clone was seen only once. The rearrangement uses TRBV18 and TRBJ1-2, with D hard to call. Germline V gene sequence: CDR1 KGHSH, CDR2 LQKENI. V was pared by 6 bases and J by 3 bases, with 8 bases between. This CDR3 contains 12 residues. The CDR3 spells CASSPRDYGYTF. CDR3 sequence (DNA): TGTGCCAGCTCCCCGAGGGACTATGGCTACACCTTC.

This clone has a handful of counts. The chain links TRBV6-1 to TRBJ2-7, with D perhaps TRBD1 (5 bases). The V end was cut by 3 bases, the J end by 2 bases, with 11 bases between. There are 14 residues in the CDR3. CDR1 is MNHNS, CDR2 SASEGT, per germline. CDR3 amino acids: CASSERQYTYEQYF. In DNA form, the CDR3 reads TGTGCCAGCAGTGAGAGACAGTACACCTACGAGCAGTACTTC.

V is TRBV29-1 and J is TRBJ1-5, with 8 bases matching TRBD1. Germline V gives CDR1 SQVTM, CDR2 ANQGSEA. V was pared by 5 bases and J by 5 bases, with 5 bases of the junction left unmatched. The CDR3 is 13 residues long. The CDR3 sequence is CSVRQGAHQPQHF. The CDR3 nucleotides read TGCAGCGTTCGGCAGGGGGCCCATCAGCCCCAGCATTTT.

V and J are TRBV28 and TRBJ1-1, with TRBD1 identical over 11 bases. The CDR3 consists of 16 residues. The junction had 6 bases not matched to a gene; V was cut back by 3 bases and J by 3 bases. Per the germline V gene, CDR1 is MDHEN and CDR2 is SYDVKM. The CDR3 region has the DNA TGTGCCAGCAGTTTGGGACAGGGGGTATCGTACACTGAAGCTTTCTTT. Encoded protein: CASSLGQGVSYTEAFF.

This clone was observed a few times. The V call is TRBV2, the J call TRBJ1-1, with a weak D call TRBD1 (5 bases). Germline-derived CDR1 and CDR2 are SNHLY and FYNNEI. The CDR3 spans 14 residues. Trimming removed 6 bases from V and 3 bases from J, with 14 bases in between. The CDR3 coding sequence is TGTGCCAGCAGGGGAGGCCGGGGGGACACTGAAGCTTTCTTT. Protein: CASRGGRGDTEAFF.

The DNA for the CDR3 is TGTGCCAGCAGCTTAGAAGGGGGAGCCCATTCCTACAATGAGCAGTTCTTC. It specifies CASSLEGGAHSYNEQFF. The chain employs TRBV7-3 and TRBJ2-1; D possibly corresponds to TRBD1 (6 bases). Germline V CDR1 and CDR2: SGHTA, FQGTGA. The V and J ends lost 2 bases and 1 base respectively, with 15 bases between them. This CDR3 is built from 17 residues.

The rearrangement joins TRBV10-3 to TRBJ1-1; D possibly corresponds to TRBD1 (5 bases). V gave up 11 bases and J gave up 1 base, with 17 bases separating them. The CDR3 runs to 14 residues. Germline V CDR1 and CDR2: ENHRY, SYGVKD. The CDR3 protein is CAYNSGGRNTEAFF. In DNA, the CDR3 is TGTGCCTACAATTCGGGGGGGAGGAACACTGAAGCTTTCTTT.

This clone was observed a handful of times. This sequence joins TRBV18 and TRBJ1-5; TRBD1 agrees at 7 bases. This CDR3 is built from 15 residues. With 5 bases clipped from V and 7 bases from J, the junction kept 11 bases outside the gene matches. The V gene's germline CDR1 is KGHSH and CDR2 LQKENI. The CDR3 DNA is TGTGCCAGCTCAGCGACAGGGAGGACGGGGCAGCCCCAGCATTTT. It encodes CASSATGRTGQPQHF.

A few counts support this clone. The genes are TRBV29-1 and TRBJ2-7, with 13 bases identical to TRBD2. Germline loops: CDR1 SQVTM, CDR2 ANQGSEA. CDR3 length: 18 amino acids. Unmatched junction bases numbered 17, after V lost 6 bases and J lost 3 bases. The DNA of the CDR3 is TGCAGCGTCCGATCCCTGACTAGCGGGGGGTTTAAGGTCTACGAGCAGTACTTC. This sequence encodes CSVRSLTSGGFKVYEQYF.

V gene TRBV19 combines with J gene TRBJ2-1, with 12 bases fitting TRBD2. Per the germline V gene, CDR1 is LNHDA and CDR2 is SQIVND (reference sequence). Losses at the gene ends were 6 bases for V and 5 bases for J; bases not matched to a gene: 5. The CDR3 extends over 15 amino acids. The CDR3 bases are TGTGCCAGTAGCCTAGCGGGAGGGGGGCACAATGAGCAGTTCTTC. Translation: CASSLAGGGHNEQFF.

The chain couples TRBV5-1 to TRBJ1-3; 9 bases line up with TRBD1. The CDR3 loop spans 16 amino acids. The V segment lost 4 bases and the J segment 1 base; nucleotides outside the gene matches: 6. Germline CDR1 reads SGHRS; CDR2 reads YFSETQ. CDR3 DNA: TGCGCCAGCAGCAGGGGACAGGGAGTATCTGGAAACACCATATATTTT. This encodes CASSRGQGVSGNTIYF.

Ten or more counts support this clone. V gene TRBV28 combines with J gene TRBJ2-3, with 8 bases that match TRBD2. CDR3 length: 17 amino acids. Trimming took 5 bases from V and 5 from J; bases not matched to a gene: 15. Germline assignment: CDR1 MDHEN and CDR2 SYDVKM. The CDR3 DNA reads as TGTGCCAGCAGTCCCGACGGTGATAGCGGGGTCCGAGATACGCAGTATTTT. Its protein product is CASSPDGDSGVRDTQYF.

The chain employs TRBV6-1 and TRBJ1-5; D gene uncertain. The V gene's germline CDR1 is MNHNS and CDR2 SASEGT. Deletions cut 3 bases from V and 1 base from J, with 13 bases between. The CDR3 consists of 16 residues. The chain's CDR3 is CASSEMSGLSNQPQHF. In nucleotides, the CDR3 is TGTGCCAGCAGTGAGATGTCGGGTTTAAGCAATCAGCCCCAGCATTTT.

This sequence joins TRBV11-3 and TRBJ2-7; 9 nucleotides align to TRBD1. The CDR3 sequence is 14 residues long. Germline V CDR1 and CDR2: SGHNT, YENEEA. The V gene end was trimmed by 4 bases and the J gene end by 5 bases; junction bases not matched to a gene: 6. The CDR3 DNA is TGTGCCAGCAGCTGGACTAGGACAGGGGACGAGCAGTACTTC. Its translation is CASSWTRTGDEQYF.